This paragraph covers one TCR beta chain sequence. Its antigen specificity is not known. TCR repertoires were obtained from around 11 juvenile idiopathic arthritis patients with active disease who had not reached inactive disease, of whom 3 were polyarticular and 8 were oligoarticular. The TCR-sequenced patients had a median age of about 12 years (range about 2.4-22.9) and median disease duration of roughly seven years (range 0.2-19.1). The samples used for TCR repertoire analysis were collected at two centres in Italy. Peripheral blood mononuclear cells were isolated using a Histopaque-1077 density gradient and were cryopreserved in around 90% FCS with approximately 10% DMSO. The CDR3 goes from the cysteine to the phenylalanine over 15 residues. The DNA sequence is not available. CDR1 is given as SGHNT and CDR2 as YYREEE, both from the germline V gene (reference sequence). This sample is drawn from a study of synovial regulatory T cells in juvenile arthritis (dated by TCRdb to between 2014 and 2017). Some background on the complete study: Among the sequenced patients, three were classified as therapy-naive, methotrexate plus infliximab was given to one, methotrexate was given to six, and treatment information was unavailable for one. TCR repertoire comparisons included Treg and Teff subsets from ten to eleven JIA patients with active disease. TCRbeta CDR3 repertoires of blood iaTreg cells, other blood Treg cells and synovial fluid Treg cells from matched patient samples were compared in the study. Effector T cell subsets were also sequenced in the study cohort for comparisons, but only blood and synovial fluid Treg cells are covered by the Treg dataset alone. The research as a whole found: Across patients, iaTreg TCR repertoires were largely private and overlapped partially with synovial Teff repertoires and blood CPL repertoires. Synovial Treg cells shared more CDR3 sequences with iaTreg cells than with other blood Treg cells; Chao-Jaccard similarity confirmed closer relation. Compared with other blood Treg cells, blood iaTreg cells had lower TCR diversity, a finding consistent with antigen-driven expansion.

The library relied on the immunoSEQ multiplex PCR assay. TCRbeta CDR3 sequencing was carried out by Adaptive Biotechnologies. The paper's processing steps were these. To assess repertoire similarity, the researchers used the Chao-modified Jaccard index along with median clonotype overlap taken from 200 random subsamples at equal sample size. The similarity analyses were based on either productive nucleotide sequences or amino acid sequences translated in silico. Hierarchical clustering with single linkage and t-SNE based on Chao-modified Jaccard distances were applied for the comparison of repertoires. Repertoire diversity was measured with the Renyi index after sample size normalisation across a range of alpha values. In TCRdb, the immuneACCESS table is reduced to in-frame sequences with V and J assigned. These tables do not hold every clone; where another copy was compared, an unresolved V gene accounts for under half, and the others remain unexplained. The V and J calls and the clone size are those of that table, but D and trimming were determined from the DNA. The sample table records approximately 7,000 clones. Approximately 1.8% of the sample belongs to the ten largest clones.

Sample: Treg cells from blood. According to the study, the label for this sample's cell subset or site signals: remaining (HLA-DR-negative) circulating blood Treg cells. This sequence uses TRBV5-4 and TRBJ2-5; TCRdb indicates TRBD2, and absent DNA this call remains unverified. The TCR sequence derives from a donor aged 2-29 years with juvenile idiopathic arthritis. Here the CDR3 is given as CASSLVPQPGETQYF.